One sample yielded the 32 T cell receptor beta chains listed below, sequenced in a study of Graves' ophthalmopathy and Graves' hyperthyroidism. The authors amplified TCR beta CDR3 regions, and they did so from RNA transcripts for repertoire sequencing. First-round RT-PCR relied on HTBI primers, and a second-round multiplex PCR came next. TCRdb used MiXCR to reprocess the multiplex PCR reads, holding one entry per CDR3 protein. The table shows about 220,000 distinct CDR3 sequences, with approximately 21% occurring only once. The sequenced sample consisted of peripheral blood. These receptors were obtained from a woman aged 45-65 years with Graves' ophthalmopathy.

This clonotype appeared once. V usage is TRBV28 and J usage is TRBJ1-1, with D unclear. The germline gives CDR1 MDHEN, CDR2 SYDVKM. The CDR3 totals 14 residues. V was trimmed by 1 base and J by 2 bases, leaving 8 bases between them. CDR3 amino acids: CASSLSKPNTEAFF. In DNA form, the CDR3 reads TGTGCCAGCAGTTTATCCAAACCTAACACTGAAGCTTTCTTT.

At least ten counts were recorded for this clonotype. V is TRBV16 and J is TRBJ1-5; weak D call: TRBD1 (5 bases). CDR3 length: 14 amino acids. From germline, CDR1 is KGHSY and CDR2 FQNENV. The V gene lost 7 bases and the J gene lost 3 bases, with 13 bases spanning the gap. The CDR3 bases are TGTGCCAGCAAGGAAGGGGCCGACAATCAGCCCCAGCATTTT. Translated, it gives CASKEGADNQPQHF.

This clonotype was seen many times. The V and J genes are TRBV7-8 and TRBJ2-1, with D uncertain. Germline CDR1 is SGHVS and CDR2 is FQNEAQ. Between the trimmed V and J ends, which lost 3 bases and 2 bases, there was a span of 8 bases. CDR3 size: 14 residues. DNA for the CDR3: TGTGCCAGCAGCTTTTCCAAGACCTACAATGAGCAGTTCTTC. Translating gives CASSFSKTYNEQFF.

V is TRBV11-2 and J is TRBJ1-3, with 9 positions matching TRBD1. CDR1 and CDR2 (germline): SGHAT, FQNNGV. The CDR3 runs to 16 residues. After removal of 3 bases from V and 4 bases from J, the junction contained 7 bases not matched to a gene. CDR3 in DNA: TGTGCCAGCAGCTTCACAGGGGGCCTCTCGGGAAACACCATATATTTT. This gives the protein CASSFTGGLSGNTIYF.

This clonotype was counted ten times or more. V is TRBV20-1 and J is TRBJ2-7, with 9 nucleotides matching TRBD1. Trimming took 4 bases from V and 2 from J; bases not matched to a gene: 9. The length of the CDR3 is 15 residues. Germline V gives CDR1 DFQATT, CDR2 SNEGSKA (reference sequence). CDR3 protein: CSATKPGQGTYEQYF. In DNA form, the CDR3 reads TGCAGTGCTACCAAACCCGGACAGGGGACCTACGAGCAGTACTTC.

This clonotype has a count of ten or more. V is TRBV6-1 and J is TRBJ2-2; TRBD1 aligns across 10 bases. V lost 6 bases and J lost 6; bases outside the gene matches: 7. The CDR3 has 15 amino acids. The germline V gene has CDR1 MNHNS and CDR2 SASEGT. This CDR3 is CASRRDRGVAGELFF. CDR3 DNA: TGTGCCAGCAGGCGGGACAGGGGAGTCGCCGGGGAGCTGTTTTTT.

The chain carries TRBV20-1 and TRBJ1-5; no clear D. CDR3 size: 14 residues. The V end lost 5 bases, the J end lost 7 bases, and 18 bases lay between the germline ends. Germline loops: CDR1 DFQATT, CDR2 SNEGSKA (reference sequence). DNA for the CDR3: TGCAGTGCTCCGTTCCGGGCCACGGCGCAGCCCCAGCATTTT. Amino acids: CSAPFRATAQPQHF.

This clonotype was found many times. The chain has TRBV30 and TRBJ2-7; possibly TRBD2 for D (5 bases). Germline V gene data show CDR1 as GTSNPN and CDR2 as SVGIG (reference sequence). V lost 3 bases and J lost 2, with 11 bases in between. The CDR3 totals 13 residues. The CDR3 loop reads CAWSTGITYEQYF. The CDR3 bases are TGTGCCTGGAGCACCGGGATTACCTACGAGCAGTACTTC.

This clonotype appeared a few times. The rearrangement uses TRBV4-1 and TRBJ2-7; D is possibly TRBD2 (6 bases). Per the germline V gene, CDR1 is MGHRA and CDR2 is YSYEKL. The CDR3 runs to 14 residues. V was shortened by 0 bases and J by 6 bases, with 12 bases between the two germline ends. The DNA of the CDR3 is TGCGCCAGCAGCCAAGAACTAGCAATCGCCGAGCAGTACTTC. Protein product: CASSQELAIAEQYF.

This clonotype was found many times. This rearrangement joins TRBV2 to TRBJ2-7, with 9 bases matching TRBD1. Germline V gene sequence: CDR1 SNHLY, CDR2 FYNNEI. This CDR3 region has 17 residues. Losses at the gene ends were 8 bases for V and 0 bases for J; bases not matched to a gene: 14. The CDR3 DNA follows: TGTGCCAGCCGGGGGCCAGGACAGGGGTCTTACTCCTACGAGCAGTACTTC. It encodes CASRGPGQGSYSYEQYF.

The V gene is TRBV19, the J gene TRBJ1-1, with D tentatively TRBD1 (5 bases). The ends were cut back, 6 bases at V and 8 bases at J, with 13 bases in the middle. Germline V gene data show CDR1 as LNHDA and CDR2 as SQIVND (reference sequence). The CDR3 sequence is 12 residues long. The DNA for the CDR3 is TGTGCCAGTAGCCCTTCAGGGATGGAAGCTTTCTTT. Translating gives CASSPSGMEAFF.

This clonotype showed up just a few times. This chain links TRBV6-5 with TRBJ2-5, with D possibly being TRBD1 or TRBD2 (5 bases each). The CDR3 spans 15 residues. V gave up 2 bases and J gave up 4 bases, with 14 bases separating them. Germline V CDR1 and CDR2: MNHEY, SVGAGI. CDR3 in DNA: TGTGCCAGCAGTTACGCAGGGACGCACGGAGAGACCCAGTACTTC. It codes for CASSYAGTHGETQYF.

In its sample, this clonotype was seen many times. This rearrangement joins TRBV5-1 to TRBJ1-2, with D possibly TRBD1 on 5 matching bases. This CDR3 is built from 14 residues. The V end was cut by 4 bases, the J end by 4 bases, with 14 bases between. The germline CDR1 and CDR2 sequences are SGHRS and YFSETQ. The DNA of the CDR3 is TGCGCCAGCAGCGCGGCCCCCGGGACCTATGGCTACACCTTC. This codes for CASSAAPGTYGYTF.

At least ten counts were recorded for this clonotype. J is TRBJ1-3 and V is TRBV6-5; maybe TRBD1 (5 bases). Germline V gene lookup returns CDR1 MNHEY and CDR2 SVGAGI. The V and J ends lost 10 bases and 4 bases respectively, with 17 bases between them. The CDR3 contains 14 residues. For the CDR3, the DNA is TGTGCCACAATTCCGGGACGGATAGGAAACACCATATATTTT. Translating gives CATIPGRIGNTIYF.

Ten or more counts support this clonotype. The DNA for the CDR3 is TGCAGCGTTGACCAGGGTAGCTCCTACGAGCAGTACTTC. It is translated as CSVDQGSSYEQYF. The chain joins TRBV29-1 to TRBJ2-7, with D tentatively TRBD1 (5 bases). CDR3 length equals 13 residues. Deletions cut 3 bases from V and 0 bases from J, with 9 bases between. Germline V gene data show CDR1 as SQVTM and CDR2 as ANQGSEA.

In its sample, this clonotype was seen a few times. The chain couples TRBV18 to TRBJ1-1; perhaps TRBD1 as D (5 bases). Germline CDR1 KGHSH, CDR2 LQKENI. This CDR3 is built from 14 residues. Deletions cut 2 bases from V and 7 bases from J, with 14 bases between. The chain's CDR3 is CASSPGTAGFEAFF. Here the CDR3 DNA reads TGTGCCAGCTCACCAGGGACGGCTGGATTTGAAGCTTTCTTT.

The V gene is TRBV28, the J gene TRBJ2-7; D is unresolved. Trimming pared 8 bases from V and 6 bases from J, leaving 23 bases between. This CDR3 contains 15 residues. CDR1 is MDHEN and CDR2 is SYDVKM in the germline V gene. This CDR3 is CASCRAQESSCEQYF. In nucleotides, the CDR3 is TGTGCCAGCTGCCGTGCCCAGGAAAGTTCGTGCGAGCAGTACTTC.

This clonotype was detected many times. This chain's CDR3 is CAWKGARASEAFF. DNA for the CDR3: TGTGCCTGGAAGGGTGCACGGGCTTCTGAAGCTTTCTTT. The chain employs TRBV30 and TRBJ1-1; D remains unclear. The V end lost 4 bases, the J end lost 6 bases, and 15 bases lay between the germline ends. The CDR3 has 13 amino acids. The germline gives CDR1 GTSNPN, CDR2 SVGIG (reference sequence).

The V gene is TRBV7-2, the J gene TRBJ1-5; maybe TRBD1 (5 bases). This CDR3 has 15 residues. The germline V gene has CDR1 SGHTA and CDR2 FQGNSA. Trimming cost V 3 bases and J 0 bases, with 9 bases left between them. CDR3 in amino acids: CASSFSGGSNQPQHF. Written as DNA, the CDR3 is TGTGCCAGCAGCTTTTCTGGGGGTAGCAATCAGCCCCAGCATTTT.

This clonotype showed up many times. The chain recombines TRBV30 with TRBJ1-2, with TRBD1 identical over 9 bases. CDR3 length equals 13 residues. V shed 5 bases, J shed 1 base, and the junction held 2 bases outside the gene matches. The germline V gene has CDR1 GTSNPN and CDR2 SVGIG (reference sequence). The CDR3 spells CAWGTGINYGYTF. The CDR3 nucleotides are TGTGCCTGGGGGACAGGGATTAACTATGGCTACACCTTC.

The J gene is TRBJ1-6, the V gene TRBV2; possibly TRBD1 for D (5 bases). Trimming took 1 base from V and 5 from J, leaving 24 bases between them. This CDR3 has 20 amino acids. The germline V gene encodes CDR1 SNHLY and CDR2 FYNNEI. CDR3 nucleotide sequence: TGTGCCAGCAGTGAAGGGTGGGCAGGGAAGCGGGGCGCCAATAATTCACCCCTCCACTTT. Translating it yields CASSEGWAGKRGANNSPLHF.

This clonotype was recorded at least ten times. This chain links TRBV7-8 with TRBJ1-2, with D unclear. From germline, CDR1 is SGHVS and CDR2 FQNEAQ. Trimming removed 1 base at V and 8 bases at J, with 11 bases between. The CDR3 is 13 residues long. CDR3 sequence (DNA): TGTGCCAGCAGCTTAGGCGGAGGCGAAGGCTACACCTTC. It encodes CASSLGGGEGYTF.

This clonotype has just a few counts. The gene calls are TRBV20-1 and TRBJ1-5, with 7 bases aligning to TRBD1. CDR1 is DFQATT, CDR2 SNEGSKA, per germline (reference sequence). The length of the CDR3 is 15 residues. Trimming removed 3 bases from V and 2 bases from J; junction bases left unmatched: 7. The DNA for the CDR3 is TGCAGTGCTAGCGAACAGGGGATTGGCAATCAGCCCCAGCATTTT. It codes for CSASEQGIGNQPQHF.

Many counts were recorded for this clonotype. The chain links TRBV19 to TRBJ2-2; D ambiguous. This CDR3 comprises 14 residues. Germline V gene lookup returns CDR1 LNHDA and CDR2 SQIVND (reference sequence). V lost 1 base, J lost 1 base, and 4 bases lay in between. CDR3 nucleotides: TGTGCCAGTAGTATAGCTCTGAACACCGGGGAGCTGTTTTTT. Translated, it gives CASSIALNTGELFF.

CDR3 bases: TGTGCCAGCAGTCCCTCCTTAAGAGAGACCCAGTACTTC. Amino acids: CASSPSLRETQYF. The chain is built from TRBV28 and TRBJ2-5; D unresolved. The germline gives CDR1 MDHEN, CDR2 SYDVKM. The CDR3 consists of 13 residues. V shed 5 bases and J shed 4 bases, with 11 bases lying between them.

This clonotype occurred many times. This sequence joins TRBV19 and TRBJ2-7; D is possibly TRBD1 or TRBD2 (6 bases each). Germline-derived CDR1 and CDR2 are LNHDA and SQIVND (reference sequence). Trimming left V 8 bases short and J 6 bases short, with 20 bases between. This CDR3 contains 14 residues. The CDR3 is CASDRRPGVGEQYF. DNA for the CDR3: TGTGCCAGTGACAGGAGGCCGGGGGTTGGCGAGCAGTACTTC.

There are many counts of this clonotype. This sequence joins TRBV28 and TRBJ1-1; D is uncertain. This CDR3 region has 16 residues. Germline-derived CDR1 and CDR2 are MDHEN and SYDVKM. V shed 10 bases and J shed 1 base, with 22 bases lying between them. In DNA form, the CDR3 reads TGTGCCACCTCACCCAATGGTTTAGGGCGGAACACTGAAGCTTTCTTT. The encoded protein is CATSPNGLGRNTEAFF.

This clonotype was counted many times. The chain is built from TRBV20-1 and TRBJ2-7; D uncertain. The CDR3 sequence is 15 residues long. Trimming stripped 6 bases from V and 0 bases from J, with 18 bases between. Per germline, CDR1 DFQATT and CDR2 SNEGSKA (reference sequence). The CDR3 sequence is CSAVVSGPSSYEQYF. CDR3 coding DNA: TGCAGTGCGGTCGTCAGTGGCCCTAGCTCCTACGAGCAGTACTTC.

This clonotype was seen at least ten times. The V call is TRBV20-1, the J call TRBJ2-7, with TRBD1 matching over 8 bases. Germline assignment: CDR1 DFQATT and CDR2 SNEGSKA (reference sequence). V shed 0 bases and J 5 bases; nucleotides not matched to a gene: 9. CDR3 length: 15 residues. CDR3 region: CSAREYRGNIHEQYF. CDR3 bases: TGCAGTGCTAGAGAGTACAGGGGGAATATACACGAGCAGTACTTC.

This clonotype has at least ten counts. The chain employs TRBV29-1 and TRBJ1-1, with a weak D call TRBD1 (5 bases). The germline gives CDR1 SQVTM, CDR2 ANQGSEA. V was trimmed by 5 bases and J by 3 bases, leaving 10 bases between them. CDR3 length equals 12 residues. As DNA, the CDR3 is TGCAGCGTTAGACAGTTAGACACTGAAGCTTTCTTT. This encodes CSVRQLDTEAFF.

The chain joins TRBV6-1 to TRBJ1-5; D unresolved. This CDR3 is built from 14 residues. Germline CDR1 and CDR2: MNHNS and SASEGT. The germline V and J ends were trimmed by 6 bases and 5 bases, with 14 bases remaining between them. The DNA of the CDR3 is TGTGCCAGCAGACCGGGAGGCATCTATCAGCCCCAGCATTTT. This translates into CASRPGGIYQPQHF.

This clonotype was observed at least ten times. The rearrangement joins TRBV4-1 to TRBJ2-7, with unresolved D. CDR1 is MGHRA, CDR2 YSYEKL, per germline. Trimming left V 0 bases short and J 3 bases short, with 12 bases between. There are 15 residues in the CDR3. CDR3 amino acids: CASSQDSSRYYEQYF. The CDR3 DNA reads TGCGCCAGCAGCCAAGATTCGTCCCGGTACTACGAGCAGTACTTC.